The rows below give T cell receptor beta chains drawn from one sample of a study of blood T cell repertoires in COVID-19. TCRdb keeps only in-frame clones here, not all; method: immunoSEQ multiplex PCR. The table has 120,000 to 150,000 clones, approximately 89% seen once. Sequenced sample: peripheral blood. These TCRs come from a human donor in a cohort sampled during active COVID-19. The CDR3 runs from the conserved cysteine through the conserved F or W. D genes are given only for firm matches. Clone sizes are given selectively: once, few, many, or a class where the clone is expanded.

>NA|NA|TRBV6-6|TRBJ1-1
TGTGCCAGCAGTTTGGGTTGGCGGACTGAAGCTTTCTTT
CASSLGWRTEAFF
>NA|NA|TRBV2|TRBJ1-2
TGTGCCAGCAGTGACAGGGTCAGTCCTGGCTACACCTTC
CASSDRVSPGYTF
>NA|NA|TRBV11-2|TRBJ2-7
TGTGCCAGCAGCTCTAAACAGGGCTACGAGCAGTACTTC
CASSSKQGYEQYF
>NA|NA|TRBV19|TRBJ1-5
TGTGCCAGTAGTATGGGTCGGGATCAGCCCCAGCATTTT
CASSMGRDQPQHF
>NA|NA|TRBV5-1|TRBJ2-3
TGCGCCAGCAGCTTGGTAGCATCCACTGCAGATACGCAGTATTTT
CASSLVASTADTQYF
>NA|once|TRBV6-5|TRBJ2-1
TGTGCCAGCCGACTTCGGACAGAGTACAATGAGCAGTTCTTC
CASRLRTEYNEQFF
>TRBD2|NA|TRBV5-1|TRBJ2-7
TGCGCCAGCAAGATCTTGGTCGGGCGGGGGGACTACGAGCAGTACTTC
CASKILVGRGDYEQYF
>NA|NA|TRBV7-8|TRBJ1-3
TGTGCCAGCAGTGACGCAGGCTTCTCTGGAAACACCATATATTTT
CASSDAGFSGNTIYF
>TRBD2|NA|TRBV5-1|TRBJ2-1
TGCGCCAGCAGCCTGGATAAAGGACTAGCGGAGCATGAGCAGTTCTTC
CASSLDKGLAEHEQFF
>TRBD2|NA|TRBV5-1|TRBJ2-3
TGCGCCAGCAGCTTGGGAGGTCTAGCGGGGGGGATCACAGATACGCAGTATTTT
CASSLGGLAGGITDTQYF
>NA|few|TRBV6-5|TRBJ2-1
TGTGCCAGCAGTTACTGGGGGGATAGCTCCTACAATGAGCAGTTCTTC
CASSYWGDSSYNEQFF
>TRBD2|once|TRBV14|TRBJ2-7
TGTGCCAGCCGGACTAGCGGCCGTTACGAGCAGTACTTC
CASRTSGRYEQYF
>NA|NA|TRBV5-1|TRBJ2-3
TGCGCCAGCAGCAAACCTGAGGCAGATACGCAGTATTTT
CASSKPEADTQYF
>TRBD1|NA|TRBV6-6|TRBJ1-5
TGTGCCAGCAGTAAAGGGACAGGTAATCAGCCCCAGCATTTT
CASSKGTGNQPQHF
>NA|NA|TRBV7-6|TRBJ1-6
TGTGCCAGCAGCTTAGAGAACGGACCCCTCCACTTT
CASSLENGPLHF
>NA|NA|TRBV7-9|TRBJ2-7
TGTGCCAGCAGCTTAGCGCAGGGGGGAAAGAACGAGCAGTACTTC
CASSLAQGGKNEQYF
>TRBD1|NA|TRBV6-2/TRBV6-3|TRBJ2-1
TGTGCCAGCAGTTCCGAACAGGGGGTTTCCTACAATGAGCAGTTCTTC
CASSSEQGVSYNEQFF
>TRBD2|NA|TRBV9|TRBJ2-5
TGTGCCAGCAGCGTTGGCCCTAGCGGGTTAGAGACCCAGTACTTC
CASSVGPSGLETQYF
>NA|NA|TRBV29-1|TRBJ1-2
TGCAGCGTTGATACCACAGGGACGTTGAATGGCTACACCTTC
CSVDTTGTLNGYTF
>NA|NA|TRBV2|TRBJ1-2
TGTGCCAGCAGTGTTCTCGAGGGAGGTTATGGCTACACCTTC
CASSVLEGGYGYTF
>NA|NA|TRBV5-8|TRBJ1-5
TGTGCCAGCAGCTTGCTAGGGGATGGTGGCAATCAGCCCCAGCATTTT
CASSLLGDGGNQPQHF
>NA|NA|TRBV3-1/TRBV3-2|TRBJ1-2
TGTGCCAGCAGCCATGGCCCTTGGTATGGCTACACCTTC
CASSHGPWYGYTF
>TRBD2|NA|TRBV4-2|TRBJ2-5
TGTGCCAGCAGCCAAGGACTAGCGGGGGGCCGGGAGACCCAGTACTTC
CASSQGLAGGRETQYF
>NA|NA|TRBV6-5|TRBJ2-5
TGTGCCAGCAGTCCCTGGGGAGGCCAAGAGACCCAGTACTTC
CASSPWGGQETQYF
>TRBD1|once|TRBV10-3|TRBJ2-5
TGTGCCATCAGTGAGCCCTGGACAGGTCAAGAGACCCAGTACTTC
CAISEPWTGQETQYF
>TRBD2|NA|TRBV15|TRBJ2-1
TGTGCCACCAGCAGAGATAGCGGGGGGGCGGCGGAGCAGTTCTTC
CATSRDSGGAAEQFF
>TRBD1|NA|TRBV15|TRBJ2-1
TGTGCCACCAGCAGTGCAAACCCCGGGACAGGGCCGTTCTTC
CATSSANPGTGPFF
>NA|once|TRBV4-2|TRBJ1-4
TGTGCCAGCAGCCAAGGGGTGGCGGTTGAAAAACTGTTTTTT
CASSQGVAVEKLFF
>NA|NA|TRBV4-3|TRBJ1-2
TGCGCCAGCAGCCAAGATCGGGGATACTATGGCTACACCTTC
CASSQDRGYYGYTF
>TRBD2|NA|TRBV7-9|TRBJ2-1
TGTGCCAGCAGGCCGCTAGCGGGGGGATACAATGAGCAGTTCTTC
CASRPLAGGYNEQFF
>NA|NA|TRBV5-1|TRBJ2-1
TGCGCCAGCAGCTTGGAACCGGGGTTATACAATGAGCAGTTCTTC
CASSLEPGLYNEQFF
>TRBD1|NA|TRBV5-4|TRBJ1-1
TGTGCCAGCAGCCACGACAGGGAGGTTGCTGAAGCTTTCTTT
CASSHDREVAEAFF
>NA|NA|TRBV19|TRBJ1-2
TGTGCCAGTAGTATAGATTCCAGGGTCTTGGATGGCTACACCTTC
CASSIDSRVLDGYTF
>TRBD2|NA|TRBV2|TRBJ2-1
TGTGCCAGCAGTGACTGGCTAGCGGGGGACAATGAGCAGTTCTTC
CASSDWLAGDNEQFF
>NA|NA|TRBV11-2|TRBJ1-1
TGTGCCAGCAGCGCTCGGGGGGACACTGAAGCTTTCTTT
CASSARGDTEAFF
>NA|NA|TRBV9|TRBJ1-1
TGTGCCAGCAGCACACGGACAGATATGAACACTGAAGCTTTCTTT
CASSTRTDMNTEAFF
>NA|NA|TRBV7-2|TRBJ2-1
TGTGCCAGCAGCCGACGCGGGTACAATGAGCAGTTCTTC
CASSRRGYNEQFF
>TRBD1|NA|TRBV5-1|TRBJ2-2
TGCGCCAGCAGCTTGGACAGGGGGCAGGTTAGCGGGGAGCTGTTTTTT
CASSLDRGQVSGELFF
>TRBD1|NA|TRBV19|TRBJ1-5
TGTGCCAGTAGTATTAGGAGGACAGGTCCCAATCAGCCCCAGCATTTT
CASSIRRTGPNQPQHF
>NA|NA|TRBV7-9|TRBJ1-1
TGTGCCAGCAGCTTCGATGTCAACACGGCTTTCTTT
CASSFDVNTAFF
>TRBD2|NA|TRBV3-1/TRBV3-2|TRBJ2-3
TGTGCCAGCAGCCACGACCGACTAGCGGGGGGCATGAATACGCAGTATTTT
CASSHDRLAGGMNTQYF
>TRBD2|NA|TRBV28|TRBJ2-3
TGTGCCAGCATCAATAGCGGGGACACAGATACGCAGTATTTT
CASINSGDTDTQYF
>TRBD2|NA|TRBV12-3/TRBV12-4|TRBJ2-5
TGTGCCAGCAGCTTAGCGGGGGCGGGGACCCAGTACTTC
CASSLAGAGTQYF
>TRBD1|NA|TRBV6-4|TRBJ2-3
TGTGCCCGCAAGGAAGGGACAGGGCGGGCGGATACGCAGTATTTT
CARKEGTGRADTQYF
>NA|NA|TRBV6-2/TRBV6-3|TRBJ1-2
TGTGCCAGCAGTTACTCATCCGGTGGCTACACCTTC
CASSYSSGGYTF
>TRBD1|NA|TRBV11-2|TRBJ2-7
TGTGCCAGCAGCTCGGACAGGGGTTCGTACGAGCAGTACTTC
CASSSDRGSYEQYF
>TRBD1|NA|TRBV5-1|TRBJ1-1
TGCGCCAGCAGCTTGCCCAGAGGACAGGGCTCCTATAACACTGAAGCTTTCTTT
CASSLPRGQGSYNTEAFF
>NA|NA|TRBV6-6|TRBJ2-5
TGTGCCAGCAGTTACCCTAGCTTTGAATTCCAAGAGACCCAGTACTTC
CASSYPSFEFQETQYF
>NA|NA|TRBV7-9|TRBJ1-1
TGTGCCAGCATTCGGGGTGCCACTGAAGCTTTCTTT
CASIRGATEAFF
>TRBD2|NA|TRBV2|TRBJ2-5
TGTGCCAGCAGTTCCTGGACTAGCGGGCCCCAAGAGACCCAGTACTTC
CASSSWTSGPQETQYF
>NA|once|TRBV6-5|TRBJ1-4
TGTGCCAGCAGGGTGACAGCAACTTATGAAAAACTGTTTTTT
CASRVTATYEKLFF
>TRBD2|few|TRBV28|TRBJ2-5
TGTGCCAGCAGTTTAGCTAGCGGGGTGGGGACCCAGTACTTC
CASSLASGVGTQYF
>NA|NA|TRBV12-3/TRBV12-4|TRBJ2-5
TGTGCCAGCAGTTATAGCGCGGCGACCCAGTACTTC
CASSYSAATQYF
>TRBD1|once|TRBV6-6|TRBJ1-2
TGTGCCAGCTCCCGTGACAGGGGCTATGGCTACACCTTC
CASSRDRGYGYTF
>NA|NA|TRBV7-2|TRBJ2-7
TGTGCCAGCAGCTTAACCATGACAGCCTACGAGCAGTACTTC
CASSLTMTAYEQYF
>NA|few|TRBV2|TRBJ1-5
TGTGCCAGCAGTGAAGCGGTTGGGACACGCAATCAGCCCCAGCATTTT
CASSEAVGTRNQPQHF